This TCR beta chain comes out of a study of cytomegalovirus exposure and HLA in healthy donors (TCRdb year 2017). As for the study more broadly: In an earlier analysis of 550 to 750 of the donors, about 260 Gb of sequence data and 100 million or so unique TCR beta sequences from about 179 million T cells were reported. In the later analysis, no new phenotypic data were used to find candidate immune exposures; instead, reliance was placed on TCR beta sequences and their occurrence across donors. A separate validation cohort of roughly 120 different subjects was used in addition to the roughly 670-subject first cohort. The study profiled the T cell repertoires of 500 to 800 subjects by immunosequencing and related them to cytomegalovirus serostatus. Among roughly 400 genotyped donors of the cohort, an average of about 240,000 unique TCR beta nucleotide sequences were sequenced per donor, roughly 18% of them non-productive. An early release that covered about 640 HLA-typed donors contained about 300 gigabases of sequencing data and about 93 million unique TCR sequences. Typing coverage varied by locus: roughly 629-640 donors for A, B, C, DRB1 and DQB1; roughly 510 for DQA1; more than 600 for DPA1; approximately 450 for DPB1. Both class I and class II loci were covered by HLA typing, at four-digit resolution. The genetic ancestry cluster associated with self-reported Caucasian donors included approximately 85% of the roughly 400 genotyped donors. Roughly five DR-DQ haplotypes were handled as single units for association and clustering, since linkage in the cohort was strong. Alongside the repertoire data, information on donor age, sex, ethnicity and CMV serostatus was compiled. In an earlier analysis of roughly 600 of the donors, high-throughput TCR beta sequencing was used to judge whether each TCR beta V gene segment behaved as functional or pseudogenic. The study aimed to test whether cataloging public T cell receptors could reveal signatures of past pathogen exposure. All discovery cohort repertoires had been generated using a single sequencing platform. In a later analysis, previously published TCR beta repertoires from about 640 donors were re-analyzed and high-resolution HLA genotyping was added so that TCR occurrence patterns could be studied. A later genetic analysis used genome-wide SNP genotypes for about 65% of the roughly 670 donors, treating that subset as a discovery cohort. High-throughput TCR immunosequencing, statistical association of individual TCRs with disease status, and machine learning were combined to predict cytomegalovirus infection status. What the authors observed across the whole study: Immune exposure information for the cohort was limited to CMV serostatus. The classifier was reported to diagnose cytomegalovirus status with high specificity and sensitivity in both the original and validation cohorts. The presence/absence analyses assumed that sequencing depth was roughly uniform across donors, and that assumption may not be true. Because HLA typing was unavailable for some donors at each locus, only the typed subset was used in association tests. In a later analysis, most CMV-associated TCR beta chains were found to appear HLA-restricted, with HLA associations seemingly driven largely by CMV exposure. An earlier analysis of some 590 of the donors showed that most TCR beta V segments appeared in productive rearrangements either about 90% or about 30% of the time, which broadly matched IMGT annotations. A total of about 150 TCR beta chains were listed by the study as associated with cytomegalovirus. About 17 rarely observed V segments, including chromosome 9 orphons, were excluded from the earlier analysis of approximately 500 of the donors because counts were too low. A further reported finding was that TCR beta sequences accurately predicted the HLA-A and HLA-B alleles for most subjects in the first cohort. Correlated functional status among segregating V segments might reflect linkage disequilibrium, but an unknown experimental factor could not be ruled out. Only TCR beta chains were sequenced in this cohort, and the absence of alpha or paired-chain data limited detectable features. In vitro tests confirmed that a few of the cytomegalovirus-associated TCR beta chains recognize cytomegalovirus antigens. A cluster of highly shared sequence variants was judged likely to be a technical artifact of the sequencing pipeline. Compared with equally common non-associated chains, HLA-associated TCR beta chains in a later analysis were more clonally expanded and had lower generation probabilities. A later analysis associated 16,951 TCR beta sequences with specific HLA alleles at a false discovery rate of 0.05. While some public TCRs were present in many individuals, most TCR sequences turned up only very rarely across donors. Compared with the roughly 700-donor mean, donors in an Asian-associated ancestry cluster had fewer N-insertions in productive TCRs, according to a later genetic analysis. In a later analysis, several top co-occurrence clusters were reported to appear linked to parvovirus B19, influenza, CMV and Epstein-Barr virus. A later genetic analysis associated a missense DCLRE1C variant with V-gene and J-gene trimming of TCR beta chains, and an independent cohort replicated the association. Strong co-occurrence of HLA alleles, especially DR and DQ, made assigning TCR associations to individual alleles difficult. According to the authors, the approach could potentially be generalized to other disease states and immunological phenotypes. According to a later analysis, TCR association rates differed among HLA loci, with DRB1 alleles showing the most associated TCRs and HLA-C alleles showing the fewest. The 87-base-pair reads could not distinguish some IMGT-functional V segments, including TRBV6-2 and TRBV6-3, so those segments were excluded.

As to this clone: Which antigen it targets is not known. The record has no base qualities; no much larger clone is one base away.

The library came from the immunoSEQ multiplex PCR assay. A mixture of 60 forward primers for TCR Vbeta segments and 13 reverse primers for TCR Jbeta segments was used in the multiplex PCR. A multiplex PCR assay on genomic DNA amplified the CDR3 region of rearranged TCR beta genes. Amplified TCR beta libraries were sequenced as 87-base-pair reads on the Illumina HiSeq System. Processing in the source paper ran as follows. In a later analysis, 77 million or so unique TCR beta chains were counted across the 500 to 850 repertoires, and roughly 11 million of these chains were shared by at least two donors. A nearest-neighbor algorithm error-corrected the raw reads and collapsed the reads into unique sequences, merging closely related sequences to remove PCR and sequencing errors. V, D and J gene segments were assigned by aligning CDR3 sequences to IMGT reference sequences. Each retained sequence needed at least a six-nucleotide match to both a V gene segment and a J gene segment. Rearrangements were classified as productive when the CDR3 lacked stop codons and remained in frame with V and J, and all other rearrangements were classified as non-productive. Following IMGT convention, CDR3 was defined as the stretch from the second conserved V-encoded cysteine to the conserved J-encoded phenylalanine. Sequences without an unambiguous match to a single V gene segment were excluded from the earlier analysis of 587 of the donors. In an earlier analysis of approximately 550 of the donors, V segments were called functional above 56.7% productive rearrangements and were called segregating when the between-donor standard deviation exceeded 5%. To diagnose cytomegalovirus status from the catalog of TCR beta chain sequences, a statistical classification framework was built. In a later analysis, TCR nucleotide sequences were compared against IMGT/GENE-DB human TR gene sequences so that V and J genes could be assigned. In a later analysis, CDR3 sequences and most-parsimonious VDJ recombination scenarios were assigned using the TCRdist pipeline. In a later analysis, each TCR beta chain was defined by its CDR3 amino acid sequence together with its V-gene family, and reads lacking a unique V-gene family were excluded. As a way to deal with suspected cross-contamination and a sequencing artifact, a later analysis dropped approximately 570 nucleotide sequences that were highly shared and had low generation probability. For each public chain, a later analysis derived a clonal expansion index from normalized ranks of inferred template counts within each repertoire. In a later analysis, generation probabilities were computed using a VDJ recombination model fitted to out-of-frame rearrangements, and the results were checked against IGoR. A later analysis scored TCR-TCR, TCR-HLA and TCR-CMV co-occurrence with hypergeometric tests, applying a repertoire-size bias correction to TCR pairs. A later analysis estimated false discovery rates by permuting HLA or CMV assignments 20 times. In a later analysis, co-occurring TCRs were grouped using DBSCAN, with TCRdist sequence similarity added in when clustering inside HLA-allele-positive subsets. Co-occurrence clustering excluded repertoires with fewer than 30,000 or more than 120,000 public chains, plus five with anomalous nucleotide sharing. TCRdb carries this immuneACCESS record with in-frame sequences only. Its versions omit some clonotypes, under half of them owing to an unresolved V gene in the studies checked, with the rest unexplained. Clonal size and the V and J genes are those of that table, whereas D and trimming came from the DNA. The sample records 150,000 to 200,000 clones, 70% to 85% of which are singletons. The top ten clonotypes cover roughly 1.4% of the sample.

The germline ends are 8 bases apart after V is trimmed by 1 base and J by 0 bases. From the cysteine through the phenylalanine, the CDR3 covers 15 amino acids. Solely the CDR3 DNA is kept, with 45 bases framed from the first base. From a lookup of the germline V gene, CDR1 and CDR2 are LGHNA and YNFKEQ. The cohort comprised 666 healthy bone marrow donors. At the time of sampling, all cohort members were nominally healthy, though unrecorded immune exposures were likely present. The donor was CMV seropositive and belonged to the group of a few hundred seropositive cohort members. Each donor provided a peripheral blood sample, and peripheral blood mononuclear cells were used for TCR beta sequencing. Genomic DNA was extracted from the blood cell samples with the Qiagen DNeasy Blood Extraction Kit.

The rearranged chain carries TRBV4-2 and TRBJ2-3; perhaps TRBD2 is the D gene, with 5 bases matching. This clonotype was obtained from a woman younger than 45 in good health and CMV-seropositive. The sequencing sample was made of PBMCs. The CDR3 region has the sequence CASSQADSSTDTQYF. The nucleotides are TGTGCCAGCAGCCAAGCGGACTCTAGCACAGATACGCAGTATTTT.